A single sample gave rise to the 23 T cell receptor beta chains below, sequenced in a study of identical twins. One entry per CDR3 protein, called by TCRdb with MiXCR from the 5' RACE reads. The table lists 250,000 or so distinct CDR3 sequences, 7.5% of them singletons. The same specimen was also included in a second study, on yellow fever vaccine responses in identical twins.

The sequenced sample was CD8+ T cells sorted from blood. The receptor source for this set is a woman aged 18-35 years in good health.

This sequence joins TRBV29-1 and TRBJ1-2; 9 bases match TRBD1. This CDR3 region has 14 residues. Germline CDR1 and CDR2: SQVTM and ANQGSEA. V trimming: 1 base; J trimming: 8 bases; junction bases outside the gene matches: 8. In DNA form, the CDR3 reads TGCAGCGTTGAAGGCATGGGACAGGGTGGCGGCTACACCTTC. Encoded protein: CSVEGMGQGGGYTF.

The sample holds many counts of this clonotype. The rearrangement links TRBV20-1 to TRBJ2-3; 8 bases are shared with TRBD1. The V and J ends lost 8 bases and 6 bases, in that order; junction bases with no gene match: 7. This CDR3 has 12 amino acids. Germline CDR1 and CDR2: DFQATT and SNEGSKA (reference sequence). The CDR3 DNA reads TGCAGTAACAGGGGGTCATGGGATACGCAGTATTTT. Its translation is CSNRGSWDTQYF.

This clonotype has a count of ten or more. The chain employs TRBV6-4 and TRBJ2-1, with 7 positions matching TRBD2. The CDR3 consists of 16 residues. V was clipped by 0 bases and J by 9 bases; unmatched bases: 11. From germline, CDR1 is MRHNA and CDR2 SNTAGT. CDR3 residues: CASSDSRIPGGGEQFF. CDR3 nucleotide sequence: TGTGCCAGCAGTGACTCTAGAATACCGGGAGGTGGTGAGCAGTTCTTC.

At least ten counts were recorded for this clonotype. The chain employs TRBV2 and TRBJ2-3; TRBD2 matches at 13 bases. Germline V CDR1 and CDR2: SNHLY, FYNNEI. V shed 6 bases and J 3 bases; nucleotides not matched to a gene: 9. This CDR3 comprises 17 residues. The CDR3 loop reads CASSSTGTSGTTDTQYF. The CDR3 DNA follows: TGTGCCAGCAGCAGCACGGGGACTAGCGGGACTACAGATACGCAGTATTTT. The full variable domain, its missing parts supplied by reference TRBV2 and TRBJ2-3, is EPEVTQTPSHQVTQMGQEVILRCVPISNHLYFYWYRQILGQKVEFLVSFYNNEISEKSEIFDDQFSVERPDGSNFTLKIRSTKLEDSAMYFCASSSTGTSGTTDTQYFGPGTRLTVL.

The table lists this clonotype with a few counts. The rearrangement links TRBV5-1 to TRBJ2-3; D may be TRBD1 (5 bases). The CDR3 runs to 16 residues. V was shortened by 1 base and J by 0 bases, with 12 bases between the two germline ends. Germline CDR1 and CDR2: SGHRS and YFSETQ. CDR3 in DNA: TGCGCCAGCAGCTTGAACGGCAGGGCTAGCACAGATACGCAGTATTTT. Protein product: CASSLNGRASTDTQYF.

J is TRBJ2-3 and V is TRBV10-1; perhaps D is TRBD1 or TRBD2 (5 bases each). The germline gives CDR1 WNHNN, CDR2 SYGVQD (reference sequence). The CDR3 has 17 residues. The ends were cut back, 2 bases at V and 0 bases at J, with 15 bases in the middle. CDR3 loop: CASSEERGRISTDTQYF. The CDR3 coding sequence is TGCGCCAGCAGTGAGGAAAGGGGACGGATAAGCACAGATACGCAGTATTTT.

V usage is TRBV29-1 and J usage is TRBJ2-7; D gene uncertain. The germline V and J ends were trimmed by 3 bases and 7 bases, with 7 bases remaining between them. The CDR3 has 10 amino acids. Germline-derived CDR1 and CDR2 are SQVTM and ANQGSEA. CDR3 sequence reads: CSVENREQYF. The CDR3 DNA reads TGCAGCGTTGAGAACCGGGAGCAGTACTTC.

This clonotype was observed a few times. The rearrangement links TRBV7-6 to TRBJ2-3; a possible D gene is TRBD1 (6 bases). Germline V gene sequence: CDR1 SGHVS, CDR2 FNYEAQ. V lost 5 bases and J lost 0, with 18 bases in between. This CDR3 is 17 amino acids long. The CDR3 bases are TGTGCCAGCAGCCCCCGAAAGGACAGCTTAAGCACAGATACGCAGTATTTT. The encoded protein is CASSPRKDSLSTDTQYF.

This clonotype has a count of ten or more. V gene TRBV29-1 combines with J gene TRBJ2-7; a weak D match, TRBD1 (6 bases). This CDR3 contains 13 residues. Trimming pared 3 bases from V and 4 bases from J, leaving 13 bases between. Germline V gene sequence: CDR1 SQVTM, CDR2 ANQGSEA. The CDR3 is CSVEGADVYEQYF. The CDR3 DNA is TGCAGCGTTGAGGGGGCAGACGTATACGAGCAGTACTTC.

The chain employs TRBV7-9 and TRBJ2-7; D is uncertain. The V gene lost 1 base and the J gene lost 2 bases, with 12 bases spanning the gap. Germline V gene sequence: CDR1 SEHNR, CDR2 FQNEAQ (reference sequence). This CDR3 contains 15 residues. The CDR3 spells CASSLGMGIPYEQYF. CDR3 sequence (DNA): TGTGCCAGCAGCTTAGGCATGGGCATCCCCTACGAGCAGTACTTC.

This chain uses TRBV14 with TRBJ2-7; D may be TRBD2 (6 bases). The CDR3 is 15 residues long. Germline CDR1 and CDR2: SGHDN and FVKESK. V was cut by 0 bases and J by 2 bases, with 11 bases left in between. This chain's CDR3 is CASSQDWDSAYEQYF. In DNA, the CDR3 is TGTGCCAGCAGCCAAGATTGGGACTCCGCCTACGAGCAGTACTTC.

This clonotype was picked up a small number of times. This sequence joins TRBV28 and TRBJ2-3, with D possibly matching TRBD1 (5 bases). Germline CDR1 MDHEN, CDR2 SYDVKM. The CDR3 runs 13 residues. V lost 7 bases and J 3 bases, leaving 11 bases between the germline ends. The CDR3 DNA reads as TGTGCCAGCAACAGGTTGGGAACAGATACGCAGTATTTT. This encodes CASNRLGTDTQYF. The full variable domain, in which reference TRBV28 and TRBJ2-3 provide the parts outside the CDR3, is DVKVTQSSRYLVKRTGEKVFLECVQDMDHENMFWYRQDPGLGLRLIYFSYDVKMKEKGDIPEGYSVSREKKERFSLILESASTNQTSMYLCASNRLGTDTQYFGPGTRLTVL.

This clonotype turned up a few times. The chain combines TRBV29-1 with TRBJ1-1; TRBD1 matches 7 bases. The CDR3 is 12 residues long. After removal of 3 bases from V and 6 bases from J, the junction contained 4 bases not matched to a gene. Germline assignment: CDR1 SQVTM and CDR2 ANQGSEA. In nucleotides, the CDR3 is TGCAGCGTTGACAGGGGGGTACCTGAAGCTTTCTTT. It codes for CSVDRGVPEAFF.

This clonotype was recorded many times. The chain links TRBV11-2 to TRBJ2-5; D is uncertain. The CDR3 consists of 14 residues. Germline CDR1 SGHAT, CDR2 FQNNGV. Trimming removed 1 base from V and 1 base from J, with 7 bases in between. CDR3 sequence: CASSLGVSQETQYF. CDR3 sequence (DNA): TGTGCCAGCAGCTTAGGTGTCTCCCAAGAGACCCAGTACTTC.

This clonotype was seen a handful of times. This chain joins TRBV20-1 and TRBJ2-5; no definite D call. Germline-derived CDR1 and CDR2 are DFQATT and SNEGSKA (reference sequence). V was shortened by 6 bases and J by 0 bases, with 11 bases between the two germline ends. This CDR3 is 13 amino acids long. The chain's CDR3 is CSAERDYQETQYF. Written as DNA, the CDR3 is TGCAGTGCGGAGCGAGATTACCAAGAGACCCAGTACTTC.

This clonotype was detected ten times or more. The genes are TRBV27 and TRBJ2-3, with D perhaps TRBD2 (5 bases). V lost 6 bases to trimming and J lost 5 bases, with 18 bases between them. CDR1 is MNHEY, CDR2 SMNVEV, per germline (reference sequence). This CDR3 spans 15 amino acids. The CDR3 DNA sequence: TGTGCCAGCAGACTTAGCGACCGTAGGGAAGATACGCAGTATTTT. Translation gives CASRLSDRREDTQYF.

This clonotype was counted ten times or more. The chain links TRBV5-1 to TRBJ2-4; 8 bases fit TRBD1. Germline V CDR1 and CDR2: SGHRS, YFSETQ. V lost 4 bases, J lost 12 bases, and 9 bases stayed unmatched. The length of the CDR3 is 13 residues. The CDR3, as DNA: TGCGCCAGCAGCCGTCGGACAGGGCAGTCTCAGTACTTC. Its protein product is CASSRRTGQSQYF.

The sample holds a few counts of this clonotype. The CDR3 spells CSARGGQNNEQFF. CDR3 nucleotides: TGCAGTGCTAGGGGGGGGCAGAACAATGAGCAGTTCTTC. This chain connects TRBV20-1 to TRBJ2-1; weak D call: TRBD2 (7 bases). CDR1 is DFQATT, CDR2 SNEGSKA, per germline (reference sequence). This CDR3 spans 13 amino acids. V was trimmed by 3 bases and J by 5 bases, leaving 11 bases between them.

This clonotype appeared many times. This sequence joins TRBV4-1 and TRBJ2-1; no clear D gene. The ends were cut back, 0 bases at V and 5 bases at J, with 11 bases in the middle. The CDR3 contains 15 residues. Germline CDR1 and CDR2: MGHRA and YSYEKL. CDR3 sequence (DNA): TGCGCCAGCAGCCAAGATATGTCGGTTGACAATGAGCAGTTCTTC. Translated: CASSQDMSVDNEQFF.

CDR3 sequence reads: CASSWVRGLAGVNPQETQYF. CDR3 sequence (DNA): TGTGCCAGCAGTTGGGTTCGGGGACTAGCGGGAGTCAATCCCCAAGAGACCCAGTACTTC. The J gene is TRBJ2-5, the V gene TRBV28; 14 positions agree with TRBD2. CDR3 length: 20 amino acids. CDR1 is MDHEN and CDR2 is SYDVKM in the germline V gene. V lost 4 bases, J lost 1 base, and 14 bases stayed unmatched. The entire variable domain, with the rest obtained from reference TRBV28 and TRBJ2-5, is as follows: DVKVTQSSRYLVKRTGEKVFLECVQDMDHENMFWYRQDPGLGLRLIYFSYDVKMKEKGDIPEGYSVSREKKERFSLILESASTNQTSMYLCASSWVRGLAGVNPQETQYFGPGTRLLVL.

The chain links TRBV27 to TRBJ2-3, with 11 bases fitting TRBD2. CDR3 length: 13 amino acids. V lost 10 bases and J lost 2; bases outside the gene matches: 2. The germline CDR1 and CDR2 sequences are MNHEY and SMNVEV (reference sequence). For the CDR3, the DNA is TGTGCCACGGGACTAGCGGTCACAGATACGCAGTATTTT. Translation gives CATGLAVTDTQYF.

This clonotype was observed many times. The genes are TRBV6-4 and TRBJ1-1, with D possibly matching TRBD1 (5 bases). The V and J ends lost 4 bases and 6 bases respectively, with 12 bases between them. Germline CDR1 and CDR2: MRHNA and SNTAGT. The CDR3 runs 13 residues. CDR3 bases: TGTGCCAGCAGTGGTTTCGGGGGTTCTGAAGCTTTCTTT. Its translation is CASSGFGGSEAFF.

This clonotype has ten or more counts. The chain is built from TRBV24-1 and TRBJ2-2; D might be TRBD1 (6 bases). The CDR3 covers 15 residues. Germline V gene lookup returns CDR1 KGHDR and CDR2 SFDVKD. V was clipped by 4 bases and J by 5 bases, with 13 bases between them. CDR3 loop: CATSDPEQGTGELFF. In nucleotides, the CDR3 is TGTGCCACCAGTGACCCAGAACAGGGAACCGGGGAGCTGTTTTTT.